The T cell receptor (beta chain) described here comes from a study of cytotoxic CD8 clonotypes in ibrutinib-treated CLL. The CDR3 has 16 amino acids. Trimming removed 1 base from V and 6 bases from J; junction bases left unmatched: 6. Germline V gene lookup returns CDR1 LNHDA and CDR2 SQIVND (reference sequence). Here immunoSEQ multiplex PCR was the method, and the copy in TCRdb shows in-frame clones only, minus some. Among 250,000 to 350,000 clones, 70% to 80% were seen once, and the ten largest hold around 5.3%. The sequence derives from a human donor with chronic lymphocytic leukemia. This sample comprised PBMCs, obtained at disease progression, from a patient treated with ibrutinib. The chain is built from TRBV19 and TRBJ1-1; 12 bases map to TRBD1. The DNA for the CDR3 is TGTGCCAGTAGTATAGGGGGACAGGGGGCGGGTGCTGAAGCTTTCTTT. The encoded protein is CASSIGGQGAGAEAFF.